Below are 27 T cell receptor beta chains sequenced from a single sample in a study of early T cells in non-severe SARS-CoV-2 infection. MiXCR, applied by TCRdb to the 5' RACE reads, yields one record per CDR3 protein. The table has over 95,000 distinct CDR3 sequences, around 17% seen once. The specimen was whole blood. All receptors derive from an adult who was a healthcare worker with PCR-confirmed SARS-CoV-2 infection or an uninfected control (not recorded which).

In its sample, this clonotype was seen a few times. The chain combines TRBV21-1 with TRBJ1-1. TRBV21-1 is listed as a pseudogene. CDR3 length equals 12 residues. CDR3 in DNA: TGTGCCAGCAGCAAATATAAGTTGGAAGCTTTCTTT. It yields the protein CASSKYKLEAFF.

This sequence joins TRBV29-1 and TRBJ2-7, with D uncertain. Germline V gives CDR1 SQVTM, CDR2 ANQGSEA. This CDR3 has 10 residues. The V and J ends lost 5 bases and 3 bases respectively, with 5 bases between them. The CDR3 protein is CSVLDYEQYF. The CDR3 DNA reads TGCAGCGTTTTGGACTACGAGCAGTACTTC.

This clonotype was seen ten or more times. The V and J genes are TRBV7-6 and TRBJ1-2, with D possibly being TRBD1 (5 bases). This CDR3 spans 15 amino acids. Germline V CDR1 and CDR2: SGHVS, FNYEAQ. V lost 5 bases and J 0 bases, leaving 13 bases between the germline ends. CDR3 region: CASSAEQASNYGYTF. CDR3 nucleotide sequence: TGTGCCAGCAGCGCCGAACAGGCCTCTAACTATGGCTACACCTTC.

This clonotype was recorded a few times. The CDR3 loop is CATQPGQPFYEQYF. CDR3 DNA sequence: TGTGCCACCCAACCGGGACAGCCTTTCTACGAGCAGTACTTC. The chain has TRBV6-2 or TRBV6-3 and TRBJ2-7; 7 nucleotides line up with TRBD1. V dropped 10 bases and J dropped 3; count of bases not matched to a gene: 12. The CDR3 has 14 residues. CDR1 is MNHEY, CDR2 SVGEGT, per germline.

This clonotype was observed a few times. The chain couples TRBV9 to TRBJ1-1; 7 bases line up with TRBD1. Trimming at V came to 3 bases and at J to 0 bases, leaving 2 bases not matched to a gene. The germline V gene encodes CDR1 SGDLS and CDR2 YYNGEE. The CDR3 length is 14 residues. The CDR3 coding sequence is TGTGCCAGCAGCGAGACAGGGATGAACACTGAAGCTTTCTTT. It translates to CASSETGMNTEAFF.

This clonotype occurred a few times. The rearrangement uses TRBV7-6 and TRBJ2-1; perhaps TRBD1 as D (7 bases). Germline CDR1 and CDR2: SGHVS and FNYEAQ. The CDR3 sequence is 16 residues long. Trimming pared 5 bases from V and 3 bases from J, leaving 17 bases between. The CDR3 nucleotides are TGTGCCAGCAGCCCTCCCCGGGGGACAGACTACAATGAGCAGTTCTTC. The encoded protein is CASSPPRGTDYNEQFF.

This clonotype was counted at least ten times. The chain carries TRBV27 and TRBJ1-6; D might be TRBD1 (5 bases). CDR1 and CDR2 (germline): MNHEY, SMNVEV (reference sequence). The germline V and J ends were trimmed by 7 bases and 12 bases, with 13 bases remaining between them. CDR3 length equals 12 residues. The CDR3 sequence is CASTTGGIPLHF. The CDR3 DNA follows: TGTGCCAGCACCACAGGAGGAATACCCCTCCACTTT.

The V gene is TRBV11-2, the J gene TRBJ2-4; TRBD1 aligns across 10 bases. Germline-derived CDR1 and CDR2 are SGHAT and FQNNGV. This CDR3 spans 17 amino acids. Losses at the gene ends were 1 base for V and 2 bases for J; bases not matched to a gene: 5. CDR3 coding DNA: TGTGCCAGCAGCTTAGCGGGGACAGGGGCTTCCAAAAACATTCAGTACTTC. Translating gives CASSLAGTGASKNIQYF.

This chain connects TRBV6-2 or TRBV6-3 to TRBJ2-7; D possibly matches TRBD1 or TRBD2 (5 bases each). Germline values: CDR1 MNHEY, CDR2 SVGEGT. The CDR3 is made up of 15 amino acids. The ends were cut back, 8 bases at V and 6 bases at J, with 23 bases in the middle. The CDR3 DNA reads as TGTGCCAGCCTCGGGCTCGAGGGGTCCTTCGGCGAGCAGTACTTC. Its translation is CASLGLEGSFGEQYF.

The CDR3 region is CASTLAGGKAETQYF. The DNA of the CDR3 is TGTGCCAGCACTTTAGCGGGGGGGAAAGCAGAGACCCAGTACTTC. This sequence joins TRBV2 and TRBJ2-5, with 11 nucleotides matching TRBD2. V shed 7 bases, J shed 4 bases, and the junction held 8 bases outside the gene matches. CDR1 and CDR2 (germline): SNHLY, FYNNEI. This CDR3 region has 15 residues.

The chain joins TRBV9 to TRBJ2-3; 7 positions match TRBD2. V lost 4 bases, J lost 3 bases, and 11 bases stayed unmatched. The CDR3 is 16 amino acids. Germline V gene sequence: CDR1 SGDLS, CDR2 YYNGEE. The CDR3 protein is CASSPRGAGETDTQYF. CDR3 coding DNA: TGTGCCAGCAGCCCCCGAGGGGCGGGAGAAACAGATACGCAGTATTTT.

The V gene is TRBV12-3 or TRBV12-4, the J gene TRBJ2-7; 9 bases map to TRBD2. The CDR3 contains 15 residues. With V trimmed by 3 bases and J by 1 base, 4 bases remained unmatched. This chain's CDR3 is CASSFASGASYEQYF. DNA of the CDR3: TGTGCCAGCAGTTTCGCTAGCGGGGCATCCTACGAGCAGTACTTC.

This clonotype was observed a single time. Relative to the germline gene, one junction end is altered; a read error may explain this. This rearrangement joins TRBV11-2 to TRBJ1-5; possibly TRBD1 for D (5 bases). This CDR3 contains 15 residues. CDR1 and CDR2 from the germline V gene are SGHAT and FQNNGV. CDR3 sequence reads: CVSSKGPTVNQPQHF. DNA for the CDR3: TGTGTCAGCAGCAAGGGACCGACGGTGAATCAGCCCCAGCATTTT.

This chain links TRBV28 with TRBJ2-7; TRBD2 agrees at 7 bases. Unmatched junction bases numbered 10, after V lost 7 bases and J lost 4 bases. The CDR3 loop spans 14 amino acids. Germline-derived CDR1 and CDR2 are MDHEN and SYDVKM. The CDR3 loop is CASTPELAEYEQYF. The CDR3 nucleotides read TGTGCCAGCACCCCGGAGCTAGCGGAGTACGAGCAGTACTTC.

The V gene is TRBV4-1, the J gene TRBJ2-1; 11 bases line up with TRBD1. V shed 1 base and J 5 bases; nucleotides not matched to a gene: 7. The length of the CDR3 is 17 residues. The germline gives CDR1 MGHRA, CDR2 YSYEKL. CDR3 residues: CASSQVGRDRGNNEQFF. CDR3 coding DNA: TGCGCCAGCAGCCAAGTAGGTAGGGACAGGGGGAACAATGAGCAGTTCTTC.

This clonotype appeared many times. This chain links TRBV30 with TRBJ1-1; no firm D call. The CDR3 runs 15 residues. From germline, CDR1 is GTSNPN and CDR2 SVGIG (reference sequence). V was trimmed by 1 base and J by 1 base, leaving 13 bases between them. The CDR3 nucleotides read TGTGCCTGGAGTGAACTCGGACTGAAGAACACTGAAGCTTTCTTT. Protein product: CAWSELGLKNTEAFF.

CDR3: CASSSPYGVEEAFF. The CDR3 DNA reads TGTGCCAGCAGCTCCCCCTACGGGGTAGAGGAAGCTTTCTTT. The rearrangement uses TRBV7-9 and TRBJ1-1; D remains ambiguous. The CDR3 loop spans 14 amino acids. Germline V gene lookup returns CDR1 SEHNR and CDR2 FQNEAQ (reference sequence). V dropped 4 bases and J dropped 8 bases, with 17 bases sitting between them.

This clonotype was detected many times. The rearrangement links TRBV9 to TRBJ1-1; no clear D. The ends were cut back, 0 bases at V and 7 bases at J, with 16 bases in the middle. Germline values: CDR1 SGDLS, CDR2 YYNGEE. This CDR3 contains 15 residues. The CDR3 spells CASSVGRTLAYEAFF. For the CDR3, the DNA is TGTGCCAGCAGCGTAGGGCGGACTCTTGCCTATGAAGCTTTCTTT.

This chain connects TRBV11-2 to TRBJ2-7; the D gene is possibly TRBD1 (6 bases). V was pared by 0 bases and J by 7 bases, with 16 bases between. The CDR3 spans 15 residues. CDR1 is SGHAT, CDR2 FQNNGV, per germline. The CDR3 DNA follows: TGTGCCAGCAGCTTAGACCAGGGGACCGTCTGGGAGCAGTACTTC. Its translation is CASSLDQGTVWEQYF.

This clonotype was found a few times. The chain has TRBV27 and TRBJ2-1; TRBD2 matches at 10 bases. With V trimmed by 6 bases and J by 6 bases, 8 bases remained unmatched. CDR3 length equals 15 residues. Germline loops: CDR1 MNHEY, CDR2 SMNVEV (reference sequence). The DNA of the CDR3 is TGTGCCAGCAGAAGCGGGGGGGCGATAGTCAATGAGCAGTTCTTC. Protein sequence: CASRSGGAIVNEQFF.

The CDR3 DNA is TGTGCCAGCAGCTTGGTAGCGGGAGGATACAATGAGCAGTTCTTC. Protein sequence: CASSLVAGGYNEQFF. This sequence joins TRBV5-4 and TRBJ2-1; 10 nucleotides align to TRBD2. The J segment lost 4 bases and the V segment lost 0 bases, leaving 1 base of the junction unmatched. CDR3 length: 15 residues. Per the germline V gene, CDR1 is SGHNT and CDR2 is YYREEE (reference sequence). The variable domain in full, completed from reference TRBV5-4 and TRBJ2-1, reads ETGVTQSPTHLIKTRGQQVTLRCSSQSGHNTVSWYQQALGQGPQFIFQYYREEENGRGNFPPRFSGLQFPNYSSELNVNALELDDSALYLCASSLVAGGYNEQFFGPGTRLTVL.

This clonotype was observed a handful of times. The genes are TRBV6-4 and TRBJ2-3; TRBD1 matches at 10 bases. V was pared by 0 bases and J by 4 bases, with 1 base of the junction left unmatched. Per the germline V gene, CDR1 is MRHNA and CDR2 is SNTAGT. The CDR3 spans 15 residues. CDR3 loop: CASSDSGTGADTQYF. The CDR3 coding sequence is TGTGCCAGCAGTGACTCCGGGACAGGGGCAGATACGCAGTATTTT.

The chain couples TRBV2 to TRBJ2-7; TRBD2 matches at 8 bases. CDR3 size: 13 residues. V shed 5 bases and J 1 base; nucleotides not matched to a gene: 1. Germline CDR1 reads SNHLY; CDR2 reads FYNNEI. CDR3 DNA: TGTGCCAGCAGTAGCGGGGGATCCTACGAGCAGTACTTC. Amino acids: CASSSGGSYEQYF.

This chain uses TRBV29-1 with TRBJ1-1; D unresolved. V gave up 4 bases and J gave up 5 bases, with 8 bases separating them. The CDR3 loop spans 11 amino acids. Germline V gene lookup returns CDR1 SQVTM and CDR2 ANQGSEA. CDR3 DNA: TGCAGCGTTGCCCTAGATACTGAAGCTTTCTTT. Amino acids: CSVALDTEAFF. The full variable domain, completed using reference TRBV29-1 and TRBJ1-1, is SAVISQKPSRDICQRGTSLTIQCQVDSQVTMMFWYRQQPGQSLTLIATANQGSEATYESGFVIDKFPISRPNLTFSTLTVSNMSPEDSSIYLCSVALDTEAFFGQGTRLTVV.

This clonotype was counted many times. The chain recombines TRBV27 with TRBJ2-3, with D perhaps matching TRBD2 (7 bases). The V and J ends lost 8 bases and 0 bases respectively, with 12 bases between them. Germline assignment: CDR1 MNHEY and CDR2 SMNVEV (reference sequence). The CDR3 extends over 14 amino acids. The CDR3 region is CASGGASSTDTQYF. In DNA form, the CDR3 reads TGTGCCAGCGGGGGGGCATCTAGCACAGATACGCAGTATTTT.

By share, this clonotype ranks as medium-sized. The V call is TRBV2, the J call TRBJ2-3; TRBD1 might be the D (6 bases). The CDR3 is made up of 14 amino acids. From germline, CDR1 is SNHLY and CDR2 FYNNEI. Trimming took off 10 bases at V and 2 bases at J, with 16 bases between the two ends. CDR3 protein: CATSPQGNTDTQYF. CDR3 nucleotide sequence: TGTGCCACCTCACCCCAGGGGAACACAGATACGCAGTATTTT.

This clonotype was detected a few times. This rearrangement joins TRBV6-2 or TRBV6-3 to TRBJ2-3; 9 nucleotides align to TRBD2. CDR3 length equals 15 residues. Germline-derived CDR1 and CDR2 are MNHEY and SVGEGT. Trimming took 6 bases from V and 3 from J; bases not matched to a gene: 7. This chain's CDR3 is CASSNSGRETDTQYF. In DNA, the CDR3 is TGTGCCAGCAGCAATAGCGGGAGAGAGACAGATACGCAGTATTTT.